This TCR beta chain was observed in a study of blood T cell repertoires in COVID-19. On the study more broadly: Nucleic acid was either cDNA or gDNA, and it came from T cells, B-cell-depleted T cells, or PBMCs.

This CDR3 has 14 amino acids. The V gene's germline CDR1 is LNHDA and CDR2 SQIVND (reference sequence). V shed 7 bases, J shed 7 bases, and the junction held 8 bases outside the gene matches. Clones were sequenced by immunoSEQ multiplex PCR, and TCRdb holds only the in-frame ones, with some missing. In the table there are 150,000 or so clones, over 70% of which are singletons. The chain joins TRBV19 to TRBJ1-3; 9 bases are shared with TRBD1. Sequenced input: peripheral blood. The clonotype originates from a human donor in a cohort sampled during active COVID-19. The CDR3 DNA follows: TGTGCCAGTACCACAGGGGGCGCGGGGAACACCATATATTTT. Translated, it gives CASTTGGAGNTIYF.